This TCR beta chain appears in the sequencing data of a study of CD8 T cells in ankylosing spondylitis. By quantitative 5'-RACE with molecular barcodes, the TCR beta libraries were made. MiXCR, applied by TCRdb to the 5' RACE reads, yields one record per CDR3 protein. This sample has 300,000 to 400,000 distinct CDR3 sequences; 20% to 25% occur once, and the top ten carry about an eighth. CDR3 length: 15 residues. J was trimmed by 7 bases and V by 5 bases; bases with no gene match: 12. In germline, CDR1 is SGHVS, CDR2 FNYEAQ. Study-wide points: Characteristic of ankylosing spondylitis blood, it appeared, was a TCR beta motif comprising 7 to 9 highly homologous variants. Disease-linked clones, CD8+, were relatively rare in peripheral blood.

As for this clonotype: What it recognizes is unknown.

The source material was blood, either unsorted or a sorted T cell fraction (not recorded which). This receptor was obtained from a male donor with ankylosing spondylitis or in good health (not recorded which). V gene TRBV7-6 combines with J gene TRBJ2-7; 9 positions agree with TRBD2. The DNA for the CDR3 is TGTGCCAGCAGCCCGCCGGGACTAGCCTCTGGGGAGCAGTACTTC. Its protein product is CASSPPGLASGEQYF. Drawing the rest from reference TRBV7-6 and TRBJ2-7, the complete variable domain is GAGVSQSPRYKVTKRGQDVALRCDPISGHVSLYWYRQALGQGPEFLTYFNYEAQQDKSGLPNDRFSAERPEGSISTLTIQRTEQRDSAMYRCASSPPGLASGEQYFGPGTRLTVT.